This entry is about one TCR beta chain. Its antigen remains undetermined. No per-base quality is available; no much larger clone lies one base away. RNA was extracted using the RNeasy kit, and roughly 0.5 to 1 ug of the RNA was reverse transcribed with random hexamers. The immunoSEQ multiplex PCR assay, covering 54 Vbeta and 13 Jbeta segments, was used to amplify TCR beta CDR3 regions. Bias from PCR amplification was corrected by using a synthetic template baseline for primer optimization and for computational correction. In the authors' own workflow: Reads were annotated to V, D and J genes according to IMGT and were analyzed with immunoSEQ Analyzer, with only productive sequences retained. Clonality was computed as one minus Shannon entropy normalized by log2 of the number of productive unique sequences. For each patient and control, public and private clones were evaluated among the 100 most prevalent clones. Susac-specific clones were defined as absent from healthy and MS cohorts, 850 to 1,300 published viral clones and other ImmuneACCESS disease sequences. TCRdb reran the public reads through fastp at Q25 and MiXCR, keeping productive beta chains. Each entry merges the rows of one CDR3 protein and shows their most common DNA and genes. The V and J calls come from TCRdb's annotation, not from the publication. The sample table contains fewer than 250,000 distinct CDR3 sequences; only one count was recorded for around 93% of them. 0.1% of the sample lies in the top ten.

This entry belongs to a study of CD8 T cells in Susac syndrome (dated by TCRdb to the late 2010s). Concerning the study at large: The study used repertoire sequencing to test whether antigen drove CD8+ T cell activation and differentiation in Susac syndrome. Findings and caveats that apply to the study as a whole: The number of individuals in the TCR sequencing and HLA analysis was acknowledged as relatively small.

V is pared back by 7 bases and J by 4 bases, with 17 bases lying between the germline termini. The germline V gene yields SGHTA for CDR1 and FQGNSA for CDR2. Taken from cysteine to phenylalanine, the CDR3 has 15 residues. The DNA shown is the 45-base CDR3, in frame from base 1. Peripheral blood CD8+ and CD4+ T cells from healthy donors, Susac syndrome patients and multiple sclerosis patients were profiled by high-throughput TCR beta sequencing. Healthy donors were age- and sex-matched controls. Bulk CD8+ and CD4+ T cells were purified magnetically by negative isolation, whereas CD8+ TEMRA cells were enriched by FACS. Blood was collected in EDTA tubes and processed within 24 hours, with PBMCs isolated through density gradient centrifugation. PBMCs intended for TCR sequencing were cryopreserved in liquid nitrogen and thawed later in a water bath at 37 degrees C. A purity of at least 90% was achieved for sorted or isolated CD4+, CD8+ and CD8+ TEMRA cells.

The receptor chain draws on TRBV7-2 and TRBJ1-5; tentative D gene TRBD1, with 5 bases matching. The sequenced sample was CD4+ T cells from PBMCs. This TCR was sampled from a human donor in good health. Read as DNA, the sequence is TGTGCCAGCAATCCTGATGGGGCACAAAATCAGCCCCAGCATTTT. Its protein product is CASNPDGAQNQPQHF.